The sequence of this T cell receptor beta chain was determined in a study of CD8 T cells in ankylosing spondylitis. The J segment lost 11 bases and the V segment lost 4 bases, leaving 3 bases of the junction unmatched. Germline loops: CDR1 ENHRY, CDR2 SYGVKD. The CDR3 totals 14 residues. TCRdb re-called the 5' RACE reads with MiXCR, one entry per CDR3 protein. The sample contains about 420,000 distinct CDR3 sequences, 20% to 25% of which appear only once. Details on this clonotype: Its matching antigen is unknown.

Study observations and caveats: A TCR beta motif of eight highly homologous variants appeared characteristic of ankylosing spondylitis blood.

Sequenced sample: blood, either unsorted or a sorted T cell fraction (not recorded which). This TCR came from a male donor with ankylosing spondylitis. The chain has TRBV10-3 and TRBJ2-2, with 14 positions matching TRBD2. The CDR3 protein is CAISVGLAGDELFF. CDR3 nucleotide sequence: TGTGCCATCAGTGTGGGACTAGCGGGAGATGAGCTGTTTTTT.